This TCR beta chain emerged from a study of blood T cells in healthy people across ages. Alongside a J-beta primer mix, a sample-barcoded 5' primer served in a second PCR lasting about 7 to 12 cycles. Paired-end reads containing CDR3 totaled no fewer than 3 million for each sample. TCRdb re-derived calls from the 5' RACE reads in MiXCR, one entry per CDR3 protein. The data contain 600,000 to 900,000 distinct CDR3 sequences, about a quarter of them singletons. Trimming took 3 bases from V and 5 from J; bases not matched to a gene: 13. Germline V gene lookup returns CDR1 MGHRA and CDR2 YSYEKL. The CDR3 is 19 amino acids. A further study also used this sample, focusing on T cells of mothers and their children. According to that study: Second-PCR primer M1S introduced sample barcodes and 2-4 random nucleotides.

The genes are TRBV4-1 and TRBJ2-7, with TRBD2 matching 16 bases. The origin of this receptor is a boy between 10 and 17 years old in good health. Material: blood. CDR3 sequence reads: CASSQAPGTSGGAVNEQYF. DNA of the CDR3: TGCGCCAGCAGCCAGGCCCCCGGGACTAGCGGGGGGGCCGTGAACGAGCAGTACTTC.